The rows below give T cell receptor beta chains drawn from one sample of a study of T cells after yellow fever vaccination. TCRdb re-derived calls from the 5' RACE reads in MiXCR, one entry per CDR3 protein. The sample records roughly 300,000 distinct CDR3 sequences, approximately 8% being singletons. The starting material was PBMCs, obtained 45 days after the first yellow fever vaccination. The receptors originated from a young man who received the YFV17D yellow fever vaccine. The CDR3 runs from the conserved cysteine through the conserved F or W. D genes are given only for firm matches. Not every row has a clone size; where given, it reads once, few, many or a size class.

V	J	size	D	CDR3	DNA
TRBV6-5	TRBJ2-7	.	.	CASSSSGGPGEQYF	TGTGCCAGCAGTTCCTCAGGTGGGCCCGGCGAGCAGTACTTC
TRBV7-2	TRBJ1-6	.	.	CASSFTGWDSYNSPLHF	TGTGCCAGCAGCTTTACAGGCTGGGACTCCTATAATTCACCCCTCCACTTT
TRBV24-1	TRBJ2-5	few	.	CATSDLGQETQYF	TGTGCCACCAGTGACTTAGGGCAAGAGACCCAGTACTTC
TRBV13	TRBJ1-2	few	.	CASSLGQTRNYGYTF	TGTGCCAGCAGCCTCGGACAGACAAGGAACTATGGCTACACCTTC
TRBV10-3	TRBJ2-6	.	.	CAISGEGISGANVLTF	TGTGCCATCAGTGGGGAAGGAATCTCTGGGGCCAACGTCCTGACTTTC
TRBV10-3	TRBJ1-2	.	.	CAIKEGSLNYGYTF	TGTGCCATCAAGGAGGGCAGTCTTAACTATGGCTACACCTTC
TRBV5-1	TRBJ2-5	.	.	CASSTRTPPETQYF	TGCGCCAGCAGCACCAGGACCCCTCCGGAGACCCAGTACTTC
TRBV12-3/TRBV12-4	TRBJ1-2	few	TRBD1	CASSVTGGLIYGYTF	TGTGCCAGCAGTGTTACAGGGGGCCTTATTTATGGCTACACCTTC
TRBV12-3/TRBV12-4	TRBJ1-3	.	.	CASKSFPVAGNTIYF	TGTGCCAGCAAATCGTTTCCCGTTGCCGGAAACACCATATATTTT
TRBV20-1	TRBJ2-1	many	.	CSARGRSSYNEQFF	TGCAGTGCTAGGGGACGCAGCTCCTACAATGAGCAGTTCTTC